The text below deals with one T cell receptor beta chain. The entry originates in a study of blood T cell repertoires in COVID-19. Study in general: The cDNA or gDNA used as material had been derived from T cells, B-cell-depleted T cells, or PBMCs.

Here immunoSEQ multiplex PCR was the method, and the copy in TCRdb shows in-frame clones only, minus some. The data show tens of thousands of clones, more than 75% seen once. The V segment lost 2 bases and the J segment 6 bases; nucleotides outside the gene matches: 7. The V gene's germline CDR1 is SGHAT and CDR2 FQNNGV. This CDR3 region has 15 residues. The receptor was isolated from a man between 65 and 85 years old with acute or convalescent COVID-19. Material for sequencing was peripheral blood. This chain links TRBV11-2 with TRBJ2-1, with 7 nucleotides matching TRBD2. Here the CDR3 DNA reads TGTGCCAGCAGCTTACGGGGGGTACTTTCCAATGAGCAGTTCTTC. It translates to CASSLRGVLSNEQFF. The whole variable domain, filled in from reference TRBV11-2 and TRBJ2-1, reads EAGVAQSPRYKIIEKRQSVAFWCNPISGHATLYWYQQILGQGPKLLIQFQNNGVVDDSQLPKDRFSAERLKGVDSTLKIQPAKLEDSAVYLCASSLRGVLSNEQFFGPGTRLTVL.